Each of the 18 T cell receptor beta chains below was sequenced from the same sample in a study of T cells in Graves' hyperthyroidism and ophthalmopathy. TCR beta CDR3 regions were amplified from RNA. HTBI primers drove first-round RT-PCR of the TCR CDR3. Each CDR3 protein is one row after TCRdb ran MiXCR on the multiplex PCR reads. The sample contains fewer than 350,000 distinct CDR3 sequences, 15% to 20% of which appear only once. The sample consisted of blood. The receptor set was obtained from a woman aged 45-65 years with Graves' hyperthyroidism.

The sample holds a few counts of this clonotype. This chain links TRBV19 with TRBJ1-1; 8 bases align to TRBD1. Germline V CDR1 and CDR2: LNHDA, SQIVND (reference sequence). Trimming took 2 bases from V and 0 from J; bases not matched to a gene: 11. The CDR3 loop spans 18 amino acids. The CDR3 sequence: CASSISMSGGQVNTEAFF. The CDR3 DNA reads TGTGCCAGTAGTATATCGATGAGCGGGGGACAGGTGAACACTGAAGCTTTCTTT.

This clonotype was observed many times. The CDR3 protein is CASSLSGAGFYEQYV. The DNA of the CDR3 is TGTGCCAGCAGCCTCTCCGGGGCCGGCTTTTACGAGCAGTACGTC. The chain recombines TRBV7-2 with TRBJ2-7; D could derive from TRBD1 or TRBD2 (5 bases each). The CDR3 sequence is 15 residues long. Germline V CDR1 and CDR2: SGHTA, FQGNSA. V lost 5 bases to trimming and J lost 4 bases, with 18 bases between them.

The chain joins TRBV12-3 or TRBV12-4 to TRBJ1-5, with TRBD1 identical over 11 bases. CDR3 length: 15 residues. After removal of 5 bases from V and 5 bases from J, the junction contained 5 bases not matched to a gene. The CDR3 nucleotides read TGTGCCAGCAGTCGGACAGGGGGCGCTTATCAGCCCCAGCATTTT. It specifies CASSRTGGAYQPQHF.

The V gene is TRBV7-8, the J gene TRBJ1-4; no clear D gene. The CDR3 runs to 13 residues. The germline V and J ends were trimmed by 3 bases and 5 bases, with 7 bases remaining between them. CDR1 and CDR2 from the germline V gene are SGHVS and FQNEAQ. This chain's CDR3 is CASSFSLNEKLFF. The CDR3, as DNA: TGTGCCAGCAGCTTCTCGTTAAATGAAAAACTGTTTTTT.

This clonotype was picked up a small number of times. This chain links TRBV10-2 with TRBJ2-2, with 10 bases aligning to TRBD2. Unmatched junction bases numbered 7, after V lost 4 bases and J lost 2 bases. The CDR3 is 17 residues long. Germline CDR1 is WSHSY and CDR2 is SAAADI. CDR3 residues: CASSGSGTSANTGELFF. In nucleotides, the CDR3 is TGCGCCAGCAGTGGCTCTGGGACTAGCGCCAACACCGGGGAGCTGTTTTTT.

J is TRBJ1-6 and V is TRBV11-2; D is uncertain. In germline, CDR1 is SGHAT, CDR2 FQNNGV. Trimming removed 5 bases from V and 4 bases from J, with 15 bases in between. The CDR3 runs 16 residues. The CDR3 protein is CASSRTAIKYNSPLHF. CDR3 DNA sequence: TGTGCCAGCAGCCGTACGGCTATAAAATATAATTCACCCCTCCACTTT.

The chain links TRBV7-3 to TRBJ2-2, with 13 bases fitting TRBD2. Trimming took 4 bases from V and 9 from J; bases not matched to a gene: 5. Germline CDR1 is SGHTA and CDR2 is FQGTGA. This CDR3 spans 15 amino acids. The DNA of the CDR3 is TGTGCCAGCAGCTCCACTAGCGGGGGGGCCCGGGAGCTGTTTTTT. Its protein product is CASSSTSGGARELFF.

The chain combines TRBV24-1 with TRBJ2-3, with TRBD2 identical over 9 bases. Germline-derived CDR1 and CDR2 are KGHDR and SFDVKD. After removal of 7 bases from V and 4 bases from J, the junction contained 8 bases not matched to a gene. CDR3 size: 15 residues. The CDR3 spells CATSYSGRPADTQYF. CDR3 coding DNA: TGTGCCACCAGCTATAGCGGGAGACCCGCAGATACGCAGTATTTT.

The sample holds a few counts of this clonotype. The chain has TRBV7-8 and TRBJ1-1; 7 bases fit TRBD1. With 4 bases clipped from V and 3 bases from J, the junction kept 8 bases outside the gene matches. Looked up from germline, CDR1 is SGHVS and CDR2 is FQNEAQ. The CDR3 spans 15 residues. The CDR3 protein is CASSSQTGHDTEAFF. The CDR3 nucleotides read TGTGCCAGCAGCTCCCAGACAGGGCACGACACTGAAGCTTTCTTT.

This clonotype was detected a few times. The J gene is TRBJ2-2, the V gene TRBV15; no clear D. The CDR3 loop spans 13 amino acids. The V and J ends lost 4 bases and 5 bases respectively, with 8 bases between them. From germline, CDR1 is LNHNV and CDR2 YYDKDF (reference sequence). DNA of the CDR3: TGTGCCACCAGCAATAGGTGGACCGGGGAGCTGTTTTTT. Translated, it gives CATSNRWTGELFF.

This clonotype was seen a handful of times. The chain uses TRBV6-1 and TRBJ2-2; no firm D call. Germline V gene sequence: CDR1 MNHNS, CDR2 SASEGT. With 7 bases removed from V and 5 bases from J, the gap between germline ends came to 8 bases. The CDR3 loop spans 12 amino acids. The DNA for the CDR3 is TGTGCCAGCAATCGGTTTACCGGGGAGCTGTTTTTT. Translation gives CASNRFTGELFF.

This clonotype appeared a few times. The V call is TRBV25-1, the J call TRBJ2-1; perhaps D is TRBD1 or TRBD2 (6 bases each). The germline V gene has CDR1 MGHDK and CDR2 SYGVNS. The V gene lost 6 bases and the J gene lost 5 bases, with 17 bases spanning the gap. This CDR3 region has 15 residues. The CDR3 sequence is CASRRGDFRNNEQFF. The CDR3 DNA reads TGTGCCAGCAGAAGGGGGGACTTTCGAAACAATGAGCAGTTCTTC.

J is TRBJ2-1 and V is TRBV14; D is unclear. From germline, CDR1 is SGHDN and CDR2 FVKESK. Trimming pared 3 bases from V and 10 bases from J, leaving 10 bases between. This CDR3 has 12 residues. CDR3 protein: CASSHTFLEQFF. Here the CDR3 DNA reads TGTGCCAGCAGCCACACCTTCTTAGAGCAGTTCTTC.

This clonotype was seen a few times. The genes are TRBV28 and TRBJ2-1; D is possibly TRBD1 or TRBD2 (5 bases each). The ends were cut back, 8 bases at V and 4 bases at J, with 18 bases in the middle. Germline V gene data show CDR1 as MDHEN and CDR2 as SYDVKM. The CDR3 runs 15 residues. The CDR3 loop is CASQLWGRAYNEQFF. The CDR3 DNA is TGTGCCAGCCAACTTTGGGGACGAGCTTACAATGAGCAGTTCTTC.

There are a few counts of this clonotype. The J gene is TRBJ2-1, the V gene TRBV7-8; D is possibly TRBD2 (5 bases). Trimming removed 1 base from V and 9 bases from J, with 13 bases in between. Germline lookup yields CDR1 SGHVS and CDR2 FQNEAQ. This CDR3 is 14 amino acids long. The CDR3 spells CASSLVLSGIEQFF. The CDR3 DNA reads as TGTGCCAGCAGCTTAGTTCTCTCGGGGATTGAGCAGTTCTTC.

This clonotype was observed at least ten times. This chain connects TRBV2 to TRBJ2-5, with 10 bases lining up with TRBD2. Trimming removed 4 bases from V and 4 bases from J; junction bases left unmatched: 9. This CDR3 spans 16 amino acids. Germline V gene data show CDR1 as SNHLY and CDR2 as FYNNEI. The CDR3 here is CASSALAGVGGETQYF. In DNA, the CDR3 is TGTGCCAGCAGTGCCCTAGCGGGGGTGGGCGGAGAGACCCAGTACTTC.

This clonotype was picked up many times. The CDR3 protein is CASKIGIMNTEAFF. The CDR3 bases are TGTGCCAGCAAGATTGGCATCATGAACACTGAAGCTTTCTTT. The chain uses TRBV2 and TRBJ1-1, with no clear D. CDR3 length: 14 residues. Germline values: CDR1 SNHLY, CDR2 FYNNEI. V was trimmed by 7 bases and J by 0 bases, leaving 12 bases between them.

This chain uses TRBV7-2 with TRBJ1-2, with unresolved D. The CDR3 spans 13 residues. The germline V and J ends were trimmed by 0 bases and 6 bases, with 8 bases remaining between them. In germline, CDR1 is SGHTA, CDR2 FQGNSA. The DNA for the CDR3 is TGTGCCAGCAGCTTAGCGGGAGCCGATGGCTACACCTTC. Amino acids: CASSLAGADGYTF.